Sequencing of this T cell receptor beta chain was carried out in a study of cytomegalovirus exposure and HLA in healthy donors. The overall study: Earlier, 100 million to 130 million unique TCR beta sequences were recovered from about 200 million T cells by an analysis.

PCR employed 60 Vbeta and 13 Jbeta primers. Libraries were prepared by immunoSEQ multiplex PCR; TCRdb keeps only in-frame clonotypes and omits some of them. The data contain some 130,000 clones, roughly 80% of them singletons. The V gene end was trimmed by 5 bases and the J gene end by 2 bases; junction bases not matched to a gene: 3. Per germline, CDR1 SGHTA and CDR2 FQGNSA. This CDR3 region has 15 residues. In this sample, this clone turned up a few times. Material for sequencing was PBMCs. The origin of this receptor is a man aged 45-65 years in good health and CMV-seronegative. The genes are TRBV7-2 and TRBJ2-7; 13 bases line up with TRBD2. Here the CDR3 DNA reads TGTGCCAGCAGCCGGGGGACTAGCGGGACCTACGAGCAGTACTTC. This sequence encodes CASSRGTSGTYEQYF.